These 18 T cell receptor beta chains came from one sample sequenced in a study of T-cell reconstitution after alpha-beta-depleted transplantation in children. During its preparation, the TCRbeta library received unique molecular identifiers. TCRdb passed the PCR reads through MiXCR, listing each CDR3 protein once. The sample has about 200,000 distinct CDR3 sequences; 6.3% are singletons. Sequences were derived from PBMCs, sampled before TCRalphabeta/CD19-depleted stem cell transplant. All receptors come from a girl under three years old with combined immunodeficiency, due to receive a stem cell transplant.

This clonotype has ten or more counts. The chain has TRBV20-1 and TRBJ2-5; the D is unclear. Germline V gene sequence: CDR1 DFQATT, CDR2 SNEGSKA (reference sequence). This CDR3 is 9 amino acids long. V shed 4 bases and J shed 10 bases, with 7 bases lying between them. The CDR3 region has the DNA TGCAGTGCTAATGGGCACCAGTACTTC. Protein product: CSANGHQYF.

This clonotype was recorded many times. The rearrangement links TRBV12-3 or TRBV12-4 to TRBJ1-5; 7 bases agree with TRBD1. CDR3 length: 15 residues. With 5 bases clipped from V and 6 bases from J, the junction kept 10 bases outside the gene matches. The CDR3 reads CASSVDRVVGQPQHF. CDR3 DNA sequence: TGTGCCAGCAGTGTTGACAGGGTAGTAGGTCAGCCCCAGCATTTT.

In the case of this clonotype: No conserved phenylalanine or tryptophan ends this CDR3, so it is likely a read error. The J gene is TRBJ2-1, the V gene TRBV9; TRBD2 matches 12 bases. Losses at the gene ends were 3 bases for V and 6 bases for J; bases not matched to a gene: 1. This CDR3 region has 14 residues. CDR1 and CDR2 (germline): SGDLS, YYNGEE. CDR3 DNA sequence: TGTGCCAGCAGCGCGGGACTAGCGGGCAATGAGCAGTTCTGC. Its protein is CASSAGLAGNEQFC.

This clonotype was detected many times. The CDR3 sequence: CASSLGDTIYEQYF. CDR3 nucleotides: TGTGCCAGCAGCCTAGGGGACACAATCTACGAGCAGTACTTC. This chain connects TRBV7-9 to TRBJ2-7; weak D call: TRBD1 (6 bases). V shed 5 bases and J shed 3 bases, with 14 bases lying between them. The CDR3 has 14 residues. The germline gives CDR1 SEHNR, CDR2 FQNEAQ (reference sequence).

This clonotype was counted a few times. The gene calls are TRBV7-3 and TRBJ2-1; 7 nucleotides line up with TRBD2. J lost 3 bases, V lost 5 bases, and 7 bases had no gene match. Germline V CDR1 and CDR2: SGHTA, FQGTGA. The length of the CDR3 is 15 residues. For the CDR3, the DNA is TGTGCCAGCAGCCCTAGCGGAGTGGGCTACAATGAGCAGTTCTTC. Protein sequence: CASSPSGVGYNEQFF.

In this sample, this clonotype turned up many times. V and J are TRBV2 and TRBJ2-7, with 11 bases lining up with TRBD2. This CDR3 contains 14 residues. In germline, CDR1 is SNHLY, CDR2 FYNNEI. J gave up 1 base and V 7 bases, and 3 bases lay outside the gene matches. The CDR3 DNA follows: TGTGCCAGCACGGGACTAGCGGAATCCTACGAGCAGTACTTC. This sequence encodes CASTGLAESYEQYF.

This clonotype was seen many times. V usage is TRBV12-3 or TRBV12-4 and J usage is TRBJ2-1, with D unresolved. The ends were cut back, 8 bases at V and 3 bases at J, with 11 bases in the middle. The CDR3 runs to 13 residues. The CDR3 here is CASLAPYYNEQFF. The CDR3 coding sequence is TGTGCCAGCTTGGCACCCTACTACAATGAGCAGTTCTTC.

This clonotype was detected many times. V gene TRBV5-8 combines with J gene TRBJ2-3, with 13 bases fitting TRBD2. The length of the CDR3 is 16 residues. Germline V gene data show CDR1 as SGHTS and CDR2 as YDEGEE. V trimming: 5 bases; J trimming: 6 bases; junction bases outside the gene matches: 9. The CDR3 bases are TGTGCCAGCAGTTTTTGGACTAGCGGGGGCAGGGATACGCAGTATTTT. This encodes CASSFWTSGGRDTQYF.

Ten or more counts support this clonotype. The chain combines TRBV6-2 or TRBV6-3 with TRBJ2-3; the D is unclear. In germline, CDR1 is MNHEY, CDR2 SVGEGT. The CDR3 consists of 12 residues. The germline V and J ends were trimmed by 6 bases and 9 bases, with 13 bases remaining between them. The DNA of the CDR3 is TGTGCCAGCAGCCCTGAGACGGAGACGCAGTATTTT. Amino acids: CASSPETETQYF.

This clonotype was seen many times. The chain employs TRBV15 and TRBJ2-3; D unclear. The CDR3 contains 14 residues. Looked up from germline, CDR1 is LNHNV and CDR2 is YYDKDF (reference sequence). The V end was cut by 1 base, the J end by 0 bases, with 5 bases between. CDR3 nucleotides: TGTGCCACCAGCAGAGTACCGAGCACAGATACGCAGTATTTT. Translation: CATSRVPSTDTQYF.

This chain joins TRBV7-9 and TRBJ2-4; D call uncertain. Germline V gives CDR1 SEHNR, CDR2 FQNEAQ (reference sequence). The CDR3 is 11 amino acids. V lost 9 bases, J lost 11 bases, and 14 bases lay in between. Here the CDR3 reads CARSPGPLQYF. In nucleotides, the CDR3 is TGTGCCAGGAGCCCCGGACCCCTTCAGTACTTC.

In its sample, this clonotype was seen once. The missing conserved phenylalanine or tryptophan at the end of this CDR3 makes a read error likely. The chain joins TRBV5-7 to TRBJ2-7; 16 nucleotides line up with TRBD2. TRBV5-7 has ORF status, its function being uncertain. There are 16 residues in the CDR3. V was clipped by 4 bases and J by 2 bases; unmatched bases: 3. CDR3 bases: TGTGCCAGCAGCGAAGGGACTAGCGGGGGGGCCTACGAGCAGTACCTC. Protein product: CASSEGTSGGAYEQYL.

This clonotype was detected many times. This sequence joins TRBV2 and TRBJ2-1; D is unclear. This CDR3 comprises 12 residues. Germline V gene sequence: CDR1 SNHLY, CDR2 FYNNEI. V lost 7 bases and J lost 4, with 8 bases in between. This CDR3 is CASKQFYNEQFF. CDR3 sequence (DNA): TGTGCCAGCAAACAGTTTTACAATGAGCAGTTCTTC.

In this sample, this clonotype turned up many times. This rearrangement joins TRBV7-9 to TRBJ2-5; D possibly corresponds to TRBD2 (7 bases). The germline V gene has CDR1 SEHNR and CDR2 FQNEAQ (reference sequence). This CDR3 contains 16 residues. Between the trimmed V and J ends, which lost 5 bases and 3 bases, there was a span of 19 bases. The DNA of the CDR3 is TGTGCCAGCAGCATATTAAATCGGGGGGCCAAAGAGACCCAGTACTTC. This sequence encodes CASSILNRGAKETQYF.

This clonotype was recorded a few times. The rearrangement uses TRBV11-3 and TRBJ2-7; 8 nucleotides match TRBD1. Germline-derived CDR1 and CDR2 are SGHNT and YENEEA. The CDR3 totals 14 residues. The V segment lost 9 bases and the J segment 2 bases; nucleotides outside the gene matches: 9. Here the CDR3 reads CASGVTGDPYEQYF. In nucleotides, the CDR3 is TGTGCCAGTGGCGTGACAGGGGACCCCTACGAGCAGTACTTC.

This clonotype was recorded many times. The chain employs TRBV19 and TRBJ2-7; 8 bases agree with TRBD2. V shed 9 bases, J shed 6 bases, and the junction held 13 bases outside the gene matches. The CDR3 runs 14 residues. Germline loops: CDR1 LNHDA, CDR2 SQIVND (reference sequence). The CDR3 nucleotides are TGTGCCAGCAGACCGTCGGGGGGGCGCTTCGAGCAGTACTTC. Amino acid sequence: CASRPSGGRFEQYF.

Notes on this clonotype: A much larger clonotype is one base distant, so this may be a read error. The rearrangement joins TRBV7-2 to TRBJ2-3; D is undetermined. The V end was cut by 2 bases, the J end by 10 bases, with 13 bases between. CDR1 SGHTA and CDR2 FQGNSA come from the germline V gene. This CDR3 is 13 amino acids long. The CDR3 DNA reads as TGTGCCAGCAGCTTATCATGGTTGGATGCGCAGTATTTT. It is translated as CASSLSWLDAQYF.

This clonotype came up many times. This sequence joins TRBV29-1 and TRBJ2-3; TRBD2 might be the D (5 bases). V was clipped by 4 bases and J by 2 bases, with 13 bases between them. The germline V gene encodes CDR1 SQVTM and CDR2 ANQGSEA. The CDR3 loop spans 14 amino acids. The CDR3 region has the DNA TGCAGCGTTGGGGAACTAGATATCACAGATACGCAGTATTTT. Residues: CSVGELDITDTQYF.